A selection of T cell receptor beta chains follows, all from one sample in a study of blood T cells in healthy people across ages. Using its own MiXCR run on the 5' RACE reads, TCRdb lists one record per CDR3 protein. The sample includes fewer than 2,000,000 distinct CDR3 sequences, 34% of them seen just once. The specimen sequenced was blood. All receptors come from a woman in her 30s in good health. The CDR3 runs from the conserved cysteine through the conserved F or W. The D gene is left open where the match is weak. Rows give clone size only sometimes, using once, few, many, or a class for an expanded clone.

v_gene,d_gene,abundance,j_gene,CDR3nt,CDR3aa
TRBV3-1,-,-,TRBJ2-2,TGTGCCAGCAGCCGAGGGTACAGAAGAACTTACACCGCCGGGGAGCTGTTTTTT,CASSRGYRRTYTAGELFF
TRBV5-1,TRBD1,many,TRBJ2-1,TGTGCCAGCAGCCCGGACAGGGTAGGCAATGAGCAGTTCTTC,CASSPDRVGNEQFF
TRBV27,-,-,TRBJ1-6,TGTGCCAGCAGGCCCCGGGAGTTTTCACCCTTCCACTTT,CASRPREFSPFHF
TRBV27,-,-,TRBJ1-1,TGTGCCAGCAGGGGACATTGGAACACTGAAGCTTTCTTT,CASRGHWNTEAFF
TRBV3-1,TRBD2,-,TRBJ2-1,TGTGCCAGCAGCCAGGGACTAGCGGGAGATCTGAATGAGCAGTTCTTC,CASSQGLAGDLNEQFF
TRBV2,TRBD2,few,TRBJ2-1,TGTGCCAGCAGGGCCGGGACTAGCGCATGGGGTGAGCAGTTCTTC,CASRAGTSAWGEQFF
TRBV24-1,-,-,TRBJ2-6,TGTGCCACCAGTGATTACCGCAGGGAGGACTCTGGGGCCAACGTCCTGACTTTC,CATSDYRREDSGANVLTF
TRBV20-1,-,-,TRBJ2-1,TGCAGTGTCCATGGCGGGACCCCGGGAAATGAGCAGTTCTTC,CSVHGGTPGNEQFF
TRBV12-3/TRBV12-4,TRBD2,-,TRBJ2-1,TGTGCCAGCAGTTTGACTAGCTTGGGTGAGCAGTTCTTC,CASSLTSLGEQFF
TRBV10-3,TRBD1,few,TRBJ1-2,TGTGCCATCAGTGAGCCGGCCCGGGACAGGGGTGGCTACACCTTC,CAISEPARDRGGYTF
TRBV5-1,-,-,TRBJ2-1,TGCGCCAGCAGCTTGGTTACGGGCCCTAATGAGCAGTTCTTC,CASSLVTGPNEQFF
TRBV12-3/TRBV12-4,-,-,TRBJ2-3,TGTGCCAGCAGCGGAACAAGGAGGGCAGATACGCAGTATTTT,CASSGTRRADTQYF
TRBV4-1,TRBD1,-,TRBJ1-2,TGCGCCAACAGCCAAGCCCGACAGGGCTACTATGGCTACACCTTC,CANSQARQGYYGYTF
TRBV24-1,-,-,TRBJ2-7,TGTGCCACCAGTGATGACAACTACAGCTACGAGCAGTACTTC,CATSDDNYSYEQYF
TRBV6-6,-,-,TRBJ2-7,TGTGCCAGCAGTTACTCAAACGGGGCTAACTACGAGCAGTACTTC,CASSYSNGANYEQYF
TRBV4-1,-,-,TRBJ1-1,TGCGCCAGCAGCCAAGAAGGAGCAGGGACGATGAACACTGAAGCTTTCTTT,CASSQEGAGTMNTEAFF
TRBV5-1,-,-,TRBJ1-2,TGCGCCAGCAGCCCGGGGACGGACGTTCGGGGCTACACCTTC,CASSPGTDVRGYTF
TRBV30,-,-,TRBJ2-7,TGTGCCTGGAGTGAGAGGAGCTCCTACGAGCAGTACTTC,CAWSERSSYEQYF
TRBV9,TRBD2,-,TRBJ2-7,TGTGCCAGCAGCGTAGCCGGGGGGGCTGGCTACGAGCAGTACTTC,CASSVAGGAGYEQYF
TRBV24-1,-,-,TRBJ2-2,TGTGCCACCAGTGATTTTGGCAGGAAGAACACCGGGGAGCTGTTTTTT,CATSDFGRKNTGELFF
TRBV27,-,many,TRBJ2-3,TGTGCCAGCAACCCGACAGGTGGGGGGCGCACAGATACGCAGTATTTT,CASNPTGGGRTDTQYF
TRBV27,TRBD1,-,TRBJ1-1,TGTGCCAGCTGGGGGACAGGGACGAACACTGAAGCTTTCTTT,CASWGTGTNTEAFF
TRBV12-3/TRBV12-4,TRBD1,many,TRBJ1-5,TGTGCCAGCAGCTTCGGACAGGGCAATCAGCCCCAGCATTTT,CASSFGQGNQPQHF
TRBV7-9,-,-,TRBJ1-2,TGTGCCAGCAGCTTACCCCGAAGTGGGGGGGATTTCTATGGCTACACCTTC,CASSLPRSGGDFYGYTF
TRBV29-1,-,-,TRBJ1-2,TGCAGCGTTGAAATTTTCGCCGGCTCCTCGGGTGGCTACACCTTC,CSVEIFAGSSGGYTF
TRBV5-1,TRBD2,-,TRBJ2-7,TGCGCCAGCAGCCGGGACTACAACTCCTACGAGCAGTACTTC,CASSRDYNSYEQYF
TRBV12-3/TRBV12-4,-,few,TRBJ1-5,TGTGCCAGCAGTTTAGGCCGGAGCCTGGGGAGCAATCAGCCCCAGCATTTT,CASSLGRSLGSNQPQHF
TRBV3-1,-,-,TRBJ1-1,TGTGCCAGCAGCCGTGGACAACAGATCCGGAACACTGAAGCTTTCTTT,CASSRGQQIRNTEAFF
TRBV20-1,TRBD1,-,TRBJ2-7,TGCAGTGCTTGGCCGACAGGGTCCAACGAGCAGTACTTC,CSAWPTGSNEQYF
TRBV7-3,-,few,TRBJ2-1,TGTGCCAGCAGCTTAACGTACGGGGCTAGTCGCTACAATGAGCAGTTCTTC,CASSLTYGASRYNEQFF
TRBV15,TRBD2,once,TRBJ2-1,TGTGCCACCAGCTGGGGGACTAGCGGGAGGGACTCCTACAATGAGCAGTTCTTC,CATSWGTSGRDSYNEQFF
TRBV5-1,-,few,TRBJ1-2,TGCGCCAGCAGCCCGGGAGTTGGGTTTGATGGCTACACCTTC,CASSPGVGFDGYTF
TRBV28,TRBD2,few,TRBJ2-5,TGTGCCAGCAGTTTGCGTCTAGCGGGAGATCGGGCAGAGACCCAGTACTTC,CASSLRLAGDRAETQYF
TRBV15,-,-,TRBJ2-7,TGTGCCACCAGCAGGGGGTCGCAGGGAACCTACGAGCAGTACTTT,CATSRGSQGTYEQYF
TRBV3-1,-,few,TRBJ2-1,TGTGCCAGCAGCCAAGTATGGGGGCCTAATGAGCAGTTCTTC,CASSQVWGPNEQFF
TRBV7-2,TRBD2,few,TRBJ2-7,TGTGCCAGCAGCTTATCAAGCGGGAGCCCCTACGAGCAGTACTTC,CASSLSSGSPYEQYF
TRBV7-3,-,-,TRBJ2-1,TGTGCCAGCAGCAAAACGGCAGCTATGAGTAGGAATGAGCAGTTCTTC,CASSKTAAMSRNEQFF
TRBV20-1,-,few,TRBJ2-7,TGCAGTGCTAGACCGCAGCGGAAGGGCGGTCACGAGCAGTACTTC,CSARPQRKGGHEQYF